Below, 25 T cell receptor beta chains from the same sample are listed, as sequenced in a study of OX40 agonist ivuxolimab in advanced cancers. Using immunoSEQ multiplex PCR, the repertoire was profiled, and TCRdb retains in-frame clones only, with some absent. The sample lists about 41,000 clones; 85% were seen once. The sample here was CD4+ or CD8+ T cells sorted from blood, taken in a trial of the OX40 agonist ivuxolimab. These receptors were taken from an adult with an advanced solid tumor such as melanoma, head and neck, liver or kidney cancer.

This chain links TRBV7-9 with TRBJ2-3, with D maybe TRBD1 (6 bases). Trimming left V 6 bases short and J 2 bases short, with 18 bases between. CDR1 is SEHNR and CDR2 is FQNEAQ in the germline V gene (reference sequence). There are 16 residues in the CDR3. The CDR3 sequence: CASRSWGQGITDTQYF. CDR3 bases: TGTGCCAGCAGGTCCTGGGGGCAGGGGATCACAGATACGCAGTATTTT.

This clone was counted once. The V and J genes are TRBV29-1 and TRBJ1-3; D uncertain. This CDR3 is 13 amino acids long. In germline, CDR1 is SQVTM, CDR2 ANQGSEA. V lost 4 bases and J 0 bases, leaving 7 bases between the germline ends. CDR3 in amino acids: CSVVAGSGNTIYF. The DNA of the CDR3 is TGCAGCGTTGTGGCTGGCTCTGGAAACACCATATATTTT. Drawing the rest from reference TRBV29-1 and TRBJ1-3, the complete variable domain is SAVISQKPSRDICQRGTSLTIQCQVDSQVTMMFWYRQQPGQSLTLIATANQGSEATYESGFVIDKFPISRPNLTFSTLTVSNMSPEDSSIYLCSVVAGSGNTIYFGEGSWLTVV.

This rearrangement joins TRBV18 to TRBJ2-3, with 16 bases identical to TRBD2. The CDR3 consists of 17 residues. The germline gives CDR1 KGHSH, CDR2 LQKENI. The trim removed 6 bases at V and 3 bases at J, leaving 6 bases unmatched. The CDR3, as DNA: TGTGCCAGCTCGGAGGGACTAGCGGGAGGGCCTACAGATACGCAGTATTTT. Residues: CASSEGLAGGPTDTQYF.

This clone occurred once. J is TRBJ2-3 and V is TRBV5-1, with 8 bases lining up with TRBD1. Germline assignment: CDR1 SGHRS and CDR2 YFSETQ. The CDR3 sequence is 14 residues long. V gave up 2 bases and J gave up 4 bases; unmatched junction bases: 3. The CDR3 DNA reads TGCGCCAGCAGCTTTCCGGGACAGGCAGATACGCAGTATTTT. It specifies CASSFPGQADTQYF.

This chain links TRBV15 with TRBJ2-5; perhaps TRBD1 as D (5 bases). With 0 bases removed from V and 2 bases from J, the gap between germline ends came to 7 bases. CDR3 size: 14 residues. Per germline, CDR1 LNHNV and CDR2 YYDKDF (reference sequence). The CDR3 bases are TGTGCCACCAGCAGAGACCAGGGTCAAGAGACCCAGTACTTC. Translated, it gives CATSRDQGQETQYF. The full variable domain, rest sourced from reference TRBV15 and TRBJ2-5, is DAMVIQNPRYQVTQFGKPVTLSCSQTLNHNVMYWYQQKSSQAPKLLFHYYDKDFNNEADTPDNFQSRRPNTSFCFLDIRSPGLGDTAMYLCATSRDQGQETQYFGPGTRLLVL.

This clone appeared once. The gene calls are TRBV9 and TRBJ1-2; tentatively, D is TRBD1 (6 bases). Trimming removed 0 bases at V and 7 bases at J, with 16 bases between. In germline, CDR1 is SGDLS, CDR2 YYNGEE. This CDR3 contains 15 residues. CDR3 sequence reads: CASSVGGGRSFGYTF. The CDR3 nucleotides are TGTGCCAGCAGCGTAGGTGGGGGGCGTTCCTTTGGCTACACCTTC.

The V and J genes are TRBV29-1 and TRBJ1-1; D possibly corresponds to TRBD1 (5 bases). The V end was cut by 6 bases, the J end by 1 base, with 18 bases between. From germline, CDR1 is SQVTM and CDR2 ANQGSEA. This CDR3 is 15 amino acids long. The CDR3 here is CSVAPRRDPNTEAFF. Here the CDR3 DNA reads TGCAGCGTGGCGCCCCGTAGGGACCCGAACACTGAAGCTTTCTTT.

This chain uses TRBV28 with TRBJ2-5, with 9 positions matching TRBD2. The CDR3 is 15 amino acids. In germline, CDR1 is MDHEN, CDR2 SYDVKM. The V segment lost 2 bases and the J segment 2 bases; nucleotides outside the gene matches: 3. CDR3 loop: CASSLATSGQETQYF. The CDR3 nucleotides are TGTGCCAGCAGTTTAGCGACTAGCGGTCAAGAGACCCAGTACTTC.

The V and J genes are TRBV28 and TRBJ2-7; a possible D gene is TRBD2 (5 bases). This CDR3 spans 15 amino acids. Germline CDR1 and CDR2: MDHEN and SYDVKM. Between the trimmed V and J ends, which lost 5 bases and 2 bases, there was a span of 16 bases. The CDR3 reads CASSTTGTPTYEQYF. The CDR3 DNA sequence: TGTGCCAGCAGTACTACGGGAACTCCAACCTACGAGCAGTACTTC.

V is TRBV4-2 and J is TRBJ2-2, with D tentatively TRBD1 (6 bases). The CDR3 is made up of 12 amino acids. Germline V gene lookup returns CDR1 LGHNA and CDR2 YNFKEQ. The ends were cut back, 5 bases at V and 8 bases at J, with 9 bases in the middle. CDR3 nucleotide sequence: TGTGCCAGCAGCGGGGGCCCAGGGGAGCTGTTTTTT. This encodes CASSGGPGELFF.

This rearrangement joins TRBV5-6 to TRBJ2-4, with no clear D. Germline loops: CDR1 SGHDT, CDR2 YYEEEE. V was shortened by 4 bases and J by 6 bases, with 11 bases between the two germline ends. CDR3 size: 13 residues. CDR3: CASSVGPTNIQYF. The CDR3 DNA follows: TGTGCCAGCAGCGTGGGTCCGACAAACATTCAGTACTTC. The whole variable domain, filled in from reference TRBV5-6 and TRBJ2-4, reads DAGVTQSPTHLIKTRGQQVTLRCSPKSGHDTVSWYQQALGQGPQFIFQYYEEEERQRGNFPDRFSGHQFPNYSSELNVNALLLGDSALYLCASSVGPTNIQYFGAGTRLSVL.

The genes are TRBV5-6 and TRBJ2-2; a weak D match, TRBD2 (6 bases). Germline V CDR1 and CDR2: SGHDT, YYEEEE. The CDR3 has 14 residues. Deletions cut 4 bases from V and 6 bases from J, with 13 bases between. CDR3 bases: TGTGCCAGCAGCCGGGGACTCGGGGCCGGGGAGCTGTTTTTT. This encodes CASSRGLGAGELFF.

This clone was seen once. The rearrangement joins TRBV28 to TRBJ2-3; maybe TRBD1 (6 bases). CDR1 MDHEN and CDR2 SYDVKM come from the germline V gene. The CDR3 runs to 14 residues. V lost 8 bases and J lost 4, with 16 bases in between. In DNA, the CDR3 is TGTGCCAGCTTGACGGCAGGGGAGCCAGATACGCAGTATTTT. Encoded protein: CASLTAGEPDTQYF.

This sequence joins TRBV9 and TRBJ2-5, with D possibly matching TRBD1 (5 bases). The CDR3 is made up of 13 amino acids. V was pared by 4 bases and J by 5 bases, with 12 bases between. CDR1 SGDLS and CDR2 YYNGEE come from the germline V gene. In DNA, the CDR3 is TGTGCCAGCAGCACAGGAAGTGGGGAGACCCAGTACTTC. Residues: CASSTGSGETQYF.

In DNA form, the CDR3 reads TGTGCCAGTGGAAACAGGGAGGATTACACAGATACGCAGTATTTT. Translating gives CASGNREDYTDTQYF. This sequence joins TRBV9 and TRBJ2-3, with D perhaps given as TRBD1 or TRBD2 (6 bases each). V gave up 8 bases and J gave up 2 bases, with 18 bases separating them. The CDR3 extends over 15 amino acids. The V gene's germline CDR1 is SGDLS and CDR2 YYNGEE.

This clone has a handful of counts. The rearrangement links TRBV2 to TRBJ2-7, with 7 bases identical to TRBD2. V trimming: 3 bases; J trimming: 6 bases; junction bases outside the gene matches: 5. The CDR3 contains 13 residues. Germline CDR1 and CDR2: SNHLY and FYNNEI. CDR3: CASSDLREGEQYF. The DNA of the CDR3 is TGTGCCAGCAGTGATTTAAGGGAGGGCGAGCAGTACTTC.

The rearrangement links TRBV7-6 to TRBJ2-5; 8 nucleotides agree with TRBD1. Germline CDR1 reads SGHVS; CDR2 reads FNYEAQ. With 1 base clipped from V and 2 bases from J, the junction kept 12 bases outside the gene matches. CDR3 size: 18 residues. DNA of the CDR3: TGTGCCAGCAGCTTAGGCCCAGCGACAGGGGTAGGGCAAGAGACCCAGTACTTC. Translating it yields CASSLGPATGVGQETQYF.

This clone was observed a single time. The J gene is TRBJ1-1, the V gene TRBV13; D ambiguous. V lost 6 bases and J lost 4, with 15 bases in between. Germline V gives CDR1 PRHDT, CDR2 FYEKMQ (reference sequence). The CDR3 sequence is 14 residues long. DNA of the CDR3: TGTGCCAGCAGTCTAAGATCCGTTAGCACTGAAGCTTTCTTT. Its translation is CASSLRSVSTEAFF.

The chain links TRBV28 to TRBJ2-7; no clear D gene. V dropped 6 bases and J dropped 5 bases, with 11 bases sitting between them. This CDR3 region has 12 residues. Germline lookup yields CDR1 MDHEN and CDR2 SYDVKM. The CDR3 sequence: CASRFRRNEQYF. The CDR3, as DNA: TGTGCCAGCAGATTTCGAAGGAACGAGCAGTACTTC.

The chain is built from TRBV7-8 and TRBJ2-7; D is uncertain. From germline, CDR1 is SGHVS and CDR2 FQNEAQ. CDR3 length: 14 residues. V shed 2 bases and J shed 4 bases, with 12 bases lying between them. The CDR3 sequence is CASSLSPGSYEQYF. CDR3 sequence (DNA): TGTGCCAGCAGCTTATCACCGGGTTCTTACGAGCAGTACTTC.

The chain links TRBV10-3 to TRBJ1-1; D perhaps matches TRBD1 (5 bases). This CDR3 comprises 14 residues. CDR1 and CDR2 from the germline V gene are ENHRY and SYGVKD. Trimming shortened V by 3 bases and J by 1 base, and 9 bases separated the two germline ends. The CDR3 spells CAISEAGTNTEAFF. The CDR3 bases are TGTGCCATCAGTGAAGCAGGGACGAACACTGAAGCTTTCTTT.

The V gene is TRBV2, the J gene TRBJ2-7; TRBD1 agrees at 9 bases. Germline V CDR1 and CDR2: SNHLY, FYNNEI. V dropped 7 bases and J dropped 6; count of bases not matched to a gene: 13. CDR3 size: 15 residues. The CDR3 DNA sequence: TGTGCCAGCACCAGAGACGGGACAGGGCTTTCCGAGCAGTACTTC. This translates into CASTRDGTGLSEQYF.

The DNA for the CDR3 is TGTGCCAGCAGCGGGGGACTAGCGGGAGGAGCGGACGAGCAGTACTTC. This translates into CASSGGLAGGADEQYF. The chain is built from TRBV5-4 and TRBJ2-7; 15 bases agree with TRBD2. V shed 4 bases, J shed 5 bases, and the junction held 7 bases outside the gene matches. Germline V lookup: CDR1 SGHNT, CDR2 YYREEE (reference sequence). The CDR3 runs to 16 residues. The full variable domain, its missing parts supplied by reference TRBV5-4 and TRBJ2-7, is ETGVTQSPTHLIKTRGQQVTLRCSSQSGHNTVSWYQQALGQGPQFIFQYYREEENGRGNFPPRFSGLQFPNYSSELNVNALELDDSALYLCASSGGLAGGADEQYFGPGTRLTVT.

This chain links TRBV5-5 with TRBJ2-3, with 7 nucleotides matching TRBD1. The CDR3 has 19 amino acids. V gave up 1 base and J gave up 8 bases; unmatched junction bases: 22. Germline values: CDR1 SGHKS, CDR2 YYEKEE (reference sequence). The CDR3 reads CASSLMRPGRTGVLSTQYF. CDR3 nucleotides: TGTGCCAGCAGCTTGATGCGCCCGGGTAGGACAGGTGTTCTGAGTACGCAGTATTTT.

This rearrangement joins TRBV10-2 to TRBJ2-1, with TRBD2 matching 9 bases. V was clipped by 4 bases and J by 6 bases; unmatched bases: 7. This CDR3 is built from 15 residues. The V gene's germline CDR1 is WSHSY and CDR2 SAAADI. The CDR3 loop is CASSVGLAGTNEQFF. In nucleotides, the CDR3 is TGCGCCAGCAGTGTAGGGCTAGCGGGAACCAATGAGCAGTTCTTC.